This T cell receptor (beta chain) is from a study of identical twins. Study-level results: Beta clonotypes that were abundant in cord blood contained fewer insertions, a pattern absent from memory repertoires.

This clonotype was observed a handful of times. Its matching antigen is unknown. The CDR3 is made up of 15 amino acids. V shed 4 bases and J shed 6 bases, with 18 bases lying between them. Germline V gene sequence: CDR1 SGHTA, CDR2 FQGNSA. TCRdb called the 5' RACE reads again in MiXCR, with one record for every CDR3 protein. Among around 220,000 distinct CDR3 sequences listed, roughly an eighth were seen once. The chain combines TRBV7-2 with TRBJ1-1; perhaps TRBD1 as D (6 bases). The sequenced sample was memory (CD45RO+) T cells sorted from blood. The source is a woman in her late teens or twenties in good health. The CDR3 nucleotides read TGTGCCAGCAGCTACCCGGGGGGCGCGACCGCTGAAGCTTTCTTT. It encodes CASSYPGGATAEAFF. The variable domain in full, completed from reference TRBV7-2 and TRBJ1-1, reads GAGVSQSPSNKVTEKGKDVELRCDPISGHTALYWYRQSLGQGLEFLIYFQGNSAPDKSGLPSDRFSAERTGGSVSTLTIQRTQQEDSAVYLCASSYPGGATAEAFFGQGTRLTVV.